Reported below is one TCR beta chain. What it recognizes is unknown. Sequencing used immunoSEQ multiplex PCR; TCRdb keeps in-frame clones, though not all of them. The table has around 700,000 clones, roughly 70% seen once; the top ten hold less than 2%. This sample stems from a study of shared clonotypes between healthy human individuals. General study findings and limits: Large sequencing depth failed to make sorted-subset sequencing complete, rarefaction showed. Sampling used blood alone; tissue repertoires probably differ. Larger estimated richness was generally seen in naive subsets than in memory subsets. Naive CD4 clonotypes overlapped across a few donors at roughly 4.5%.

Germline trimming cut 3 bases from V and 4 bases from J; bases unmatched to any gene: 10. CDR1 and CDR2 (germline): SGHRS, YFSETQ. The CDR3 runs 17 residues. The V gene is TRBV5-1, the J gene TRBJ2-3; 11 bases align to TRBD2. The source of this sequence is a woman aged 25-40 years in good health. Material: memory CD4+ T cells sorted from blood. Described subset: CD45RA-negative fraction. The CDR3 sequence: CASSSNIAGGPSDTQYF. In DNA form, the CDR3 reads TGCGCCAGCAGCTCGAACATAGCGGGAGGGCCCTCAGATACGCAGTATTTT.